This T cell receptor beta chain was captured in a study of blood T cells in healthy people across ages. Healthy Caucasian individuals from Russia aged 6 to 90 served as donors. Primed by a sample-barcoded 5' primer and a J-beta primer mix, a second PCR proceeded for 7 to 11 cycles. TCRdb re-called the 5' RACE reads with MiXCR, one entry per CDR3 protein. Among 630,000 or so distinct CDR3 sequences listed, about 30% were seen once. CDR3 size: 14 residues. Trimming took 5 bases from V and 9 from J, leaving 17 bases between them. CDR1 and CDR2 from the germline V gene are SGHTA and FQGNSA. The sequence came from an elderly woman in good health. The sequencing sample was made of blood. This rearrangement joins TRBV7-2 to TRBJ2-4; a weak D match, TRBD1 (6 bases). CDR3 sequence (DNA): TGTGCCAGCAGCCCCCAGACAGGAAGGGCCATTCAGTACTTC. The encoded protein is CASSPQTGRAIQYF.